Below, 24 T cell receptor beta chains from the same sample are listed, as sequenced in a study of cytomegalovirus exposure and HLA in healthy donors. Vbeta (60) and Jbeta (13) primers were used in the PCR. Here immunoSEQ multiplex PCR was the method, and the copy in TCRdb shows in-frame clones only, minus some. The sample shows approximately 150,000 clones, roughly 80% of them seen only once. What was sequenced was PBMCs. These receptors were taken from a female donor in good health and CMV-seronegative.

V gene TRBV9 combines with J gene TRBJ1-1; 9 bases map to TRBD1. After removal of 0 bases from V and 4 bases from J, the junction contained 7 bases not matched to a gene. The CDR3 consists of 16 residues. CDR1 and CDR2 from the germline V gene are SGDLS and YYNGEE. The CDR3 loop is CASSVEQGALGTEAFF. In nucleotides, the CDR3 is TGTGCCAGCAGCGTAGAACAGGGGGCTTTAGGCACTGAAGCTTTCTTT.

The chain couples TRBV7-9 to TRBJ2-1; D is unclear. Looked up from germline, CDR1 is SEHNR and CDR2 is FQNEAQ (reference sequence). V was shortened by 5 bases and J by 0 bases, with 11 bases between the two germline ends. This CDR3 is 15 amino acids long. CDR3 sequence (DNA): TGTGCCAGCAGCGAACGACGGAGCTCCTACAATGAGCAGTTCTTC. Protein: CASSERRSSYNEQFF.

V and J are TRBV5-8 and TRBJ2-3; 8 nucleotides align to TRBD2. J gave up 5 bases and V 2 bases, and 4 bases lay outside the gene matches. The CDR3 covers 14 residues. Per germline, CDR1 SGHTS and CDR2 YDEGEE. The chain's CDR3 is CASSLAGAGDTQYF. Here the CDR3 DNA reads TGTGCCAGCAGCTTAGCGGGAGCTGGAGATACGCAGTATTTT.

V gene TRBV7-2 combines with J gene TRBJ1-1; 9 bases match TRBD1. The CDR3 covers 13 residues. Germline CDR1 is SGHTA and CDR2 is FQGNSA. The junction had 5 bases not matched to a gene; V was cut back by 5 bases and J by 7 bases. Written as DNA, the CDR3 is TGTGCCAGCAGCCTCGACAGGGGGAGTGAAGCTTTCTTT. It codes for CASSLDRGSEAFF.

The gene calls are TRBV12-5 and TRBJ1-2; possible D gene TRBD1, 5 bases. This CDR3 contains 13 residues. V lost 6 bases and J lost 4, with 12 bases in between. Germline CDR1 LGHNT, CDR2 FRNRAP. CDR3 region: CASGLQDLYGYTF. The CDR3 nucleotides read TGTGCTAGTGGGCTACAGGACCTCTATGGCTACACCTTC.

V and J are TRBV5-4 and TRBJ1-4, with 8 bases lining up with TRBD1. The CDR3 extends over 16 amino acids. Germline V gene sequence: CDR1 SGHNT, CDR2 YYREEE (reference sequence). J lost 8 bases, V lost 0 bases, and 9 bases had no gene match. The chain's CDR3 is CASSLARTGSMEKLFF. CDR3 bases: TGTGCCAGCAGCTTGGCGAGGACAGGGTCGATGGAAAAACTGTTTTTT.

The chain is built from TRBV18 and TRBJ2-7; 8 bases align to TRBD2. With 10 bases clipped from V and 2 bases from J, the junction kept 10 bases outside the gene matches. The CDR3 runs 14 residues. Germline V gene sequence: CDR1 KGHSH, CDR2 LQKENI. DNA of the CDR3: TGTGCCACCGCCACGACTAGCGCTGCCTACGAGCAGTACTTC. It encodes CATATTSAAYEQYF.

This chain joins TRBV7-3 and TRBJ2-7, with TRBD2 identical over 9 bases. The CDR3 length is 15 residues. CDR1 is SGHTA and CDR2 is FQGTGA in the germline V gene. The trim removed 5 bases at V and 2 bases at J, leaving 7 bases unmatched. The DNA for the CDR3 is TGTGCCAGCAGCGTTAGCGGGGGAATCGCCTACGAGCAGTACTTC. It is translated as CASSVSGGIAYEQYF. Using reference TRBV7-3 and TRBJ2-7 for the parts outside the CDR3, the full variable domain is GAGVSQTPSNKVTEKGKYVELRCDPISGHTALYWYRQSLGQGPEFLIYFQGTGAADDSGLPNDRFFAVRPEGSVSTLKIQRTERGDSAVYLCASSVSGGIAYEQYFGPGTRLTVT.

The gene calls are TRBV19 and TRBJ1-5; possible D gene TRBD1, 6 bases. Trimming cost V 9 bases and J 7 bases, with 22 bases left between them. This CDR3 is 15 amino acids long. Germline V gene sequence: CDR1 LNHDA, CDR2 SQIVND (reference sequence). CDR3 sequence reads: CASNFRGPLGQPQHF. The CDR3 region has the DNA TGTGCCAGCAACTTCAGGGGCCCCTTGGGGCAGCCCCAGCATTTT. The full variable domain, in which reference TRBV19 and TRBJ1-5 provide the parts outside the CDR3, is DGGITQSPKYLFRKEGQNVTLSCEQNLNHDAMYWYRQDPGQGLRLIYYSQIVNDFQKGDIAEGYSVSREKKESFPLTVTSAQKNPTAFYLCASNFRGPLGQPQHFGDGTRLSIL.

This clone came up a few times. J is TRBJ1-4 and V is TRBV27, with 12 bases lining up with TRBD1. The ends lost 3 bases at V and 8 bases at J; junction bases unmatched: 10. CDR3 length: 17 residues. Germline loops: CDR1 MNHEY, CDR2 SMNVEV (reference sequence). CDR3 coding DNA: TGTGCCAGCAGTTTGTTCTCACCGGGACAGGGGGCGGAAAAACTGTTTTTT. It translates to CASSLFSPGQGAEKLFF.

V gene TRBV7-2 combines with J gene TRBJ2-3; D gene unclear. Germline lookup yields CDR1 SGHTA and CDR2 FQGNSA. Trimming took off 2 bases at V and 8 bases at J, with 14 bases between the two ends. This CDR3 has 14 residues. Here the CDR3 DNA reads TGTGCCAGCAGCTTATCCATGACTCCGGCTACGCAGTATTTT. Its protein product is CASSLSMTPATQYF.

Of note for this clone: At one of its ends the junction is not consistent with the germline gene, which may arise from a read error. The J gene is TRBJ2-7, the V gene TRBV7-7, with a possible D match to TRBD1 (5 bases). Germline-derived CDR1 and CDR2 are SSHAT and FNYEAQ (reference sequence). This CDR3 region has 15 residues. The DNA of the CDR3 is TGTGCTAGCAGCTTAGCCCAGGGCCTAGAGCACGAGCAGTACTTC. Amino acids: CASSLAQGLEHEQYF.

The chain uses TRBV21-1 and TRBJ2-1; the listed D gene, TRBD1, was not tested against the DNA. TRBV21-1 is an annotated pseudogene. The length of the CDR3 is 16 residues. CDR3 region: CASSKKVGQDYNEQFF. Written as DNA, the CDR3 is TGTGCCAGCAGCAAAAAAGTTGGACAGGATTACAATGAGCAGTTCTTC.

This clone has only one observation. The chain combines TRBV19 with TRBJ2-6; a possible D gene is TRBD1 (6 bases). CDR3 length equals 17 residues. Germline CDR1 is LNHDA and CDR2 is SQIVND (reference sequence). Trimming removed 6 bases at V and 0 bases at J, with 15 bases between. In DNA, the CDR3 is TGTGCCAGTAGGAGCACAGGGATGGTCTCTGGGGCCAACGTCCTGACTTTC. Its protein product is CASRSTGMVSGANVLTF. Drawing the rest from reference TRBV19 and TRBJ2-6, the complete variable domain is DGGITQSPKYLFRKEGQNVTLSCEQNLNHDAMYWYRQDPGQGLRLIYYSQIVNDFQKGDIAEGYSVSREKKESFPLTVTSAQKNPTAFYLCASRSTGMVSGANVLTFGAGSRLTVL.

As for this clone: The sample has other DNA sequences that encode this CDR3 too. V usage is TRBV28 and J usage is TRBJ2-5; TRBD2 matches at 7 bases. The V segment lost 7 bases and the J segment 5 bases; nucleotides outside the gene matches: 13. Germline V gives CDR1 MDHEN, CDR2 SYDVKM. The CDR3 sequence is 15 residues long. The DNA of the CDR3 is TGTGCCAGCACTCCCGCCAGCGCGGGGGACGAGACCCAGTACTTC. This translates into CASTPASAGDETQYF.

This clone has only one observation. This rearrangement joins TRBV27 to TRBJ2-7, with a possible D match to TRBD1 (5 bases). Trimming shortened V by 6 bases and J by 4 bases, and 16 bases separated the two germline ends. The CDR3 is 14 amino acids. The germline V gene encodes CDR1 MNHEY and CDR2 SMNVEV (reference sequence). The CDR3 loop reads CASRLAGSGYEQYF. CDR3 nucleotide sequence: TGTGCCAGCAGGCTGGCAGGGTCTGGTTACGAGCAGTACTTC.

Concerning this clone: At one end the junction does not follow the germline gene, possibly because of a read error. CDR3: CASSTGTENAEAFF. The CDR3 DNA is TGTGCCAGCAGTACCGGGACAGAGAACGCTGAAGCTTTCTTT. The J gene is TRBJ1-1, the V gene TRBV7-3; 7 bases match TRBD1. In germline, CDR1 is SGHTA, CDR2 FQGTGA. This CDR3 spans 14 amino acids.

Only a few counts were recorded for this clone. The CDR3 reads CASSLGPGSNTDTQYF. CDR3 bases: TGTGCCAGCAGCTTGGGACCAGGATCTAACACAGATACGCAGTATTTT. This sequence joins TRBV5-4 and TRBJ2-3; D not resolved. V lost 0 bases and J 2 bases, leaving 13 bases between the germline ends. Germline lookup yields CDR1 SGHNT and CDR2 YYREEE (reference sequence). The length of the CDR3 is 16 residues.

The chain uses TRBV30 and TRBJ2-7; weak D call: TRBD2 (6 bases). Trimming took 2 bases from V and 6 from J, leaving 14 bases between them. This CDR3 spans 13 amino acids. CDR1 GTSNPN and CDR2 SVGIG come from the germline V gene (reference sequence). CDR3 residues: CAWSTGGAFEQYF. Written as DNA, the CDR3 is TGTGCCTGGAGTACCGGGGGAGCGTTCGAGCAGTACTTC. The variable domain in full, with the rest retrieved from reference TRBV30 and TRBJ2-7, is SQTIHQWPATLVQPVGSPLSLECTVEGTSNPNLYWYRQAAGRGLQLLFYSVGIGQISSEVPQNLSASRPQDRQFILSSKKLLLSDSGFYLCAWSTGGAFEQYFGPGTRLTVT.

There are a few counts of this clone. The chain carries TRBV6-6 and TRBJ2-5; weak D call: TRBD1 (6 bases). The V end lost 6 bases, the J end lost 5 bases, and 19 bases lay between the germline ends. This CDR3 has 15 amino acids. Per the germline V gene, CDR1 is MNHNY and CDR2 is SVGAGI (reference sequence). The CDR3 DNA sequence: TGTGCCAGCAGCCACGCCCAGGGGATGGGGGAGACCCAGTACTTC. Amino acid sequence: CASSHAQGMGETQYF.

The gene calls are TRBV27 and TRBJ2-7; TRBD2 aligns across 10 bases. V shed 2 bases, J shed 2 bases, and the junction held 12 bases outside the gene matches. The CDR3 is 18 residues long. CDR1 and CDR2 from the germline V gene are MNHEY and SMNVEV (reference sequence). CDR3 bases: TGTGCCAGCAGTTTACTTCGGACGTTAGCGGGAGGCCCCTACGAGCAGTACTTC. This translates into CASSLLRTLAGGPYEQYF.

The chain joins TRBV10-3 to TRBJ1-1; 11 nucleotides line up with TRBD1. CDR1 and CDR2 from the germline V gene are ENHRY and SYGVKD. The CDR3 spans 16 residues. J lost 3 bases, V lost 10 bases, and 13 bases had no gene match. The CDR3 is CATRPGQGVDYTEAFF. The CDR3 DNA follows: TGTGCCACCCGCCCGGGACAGGGGGTCGACTACACTGAAGCTTTCTTT.

The DNA for the CDR3 is TGTGCCAGCAGGACAGGGCCCTACGAGCAGTACTTC. It is translated as CASRTGPYEQYF. The rearrangement uses TRBV28 and TRBJ2-7; the match to TRBD1 covers 7 bases. Trimming took 6 bases from V and 2 from J; bases not matched to a gene: 1. The CDR3 sequence is 12 residues long. From germline, CDR1 is MDHEN and CDR2 SYDVKM.

The table lists this clone with a count of one. Different DNA sequences within this sample yield the same CDR3. This chain uses TRBV6-5 with TRBJ1-4; D is unclear. CDR3 length equals 16 residues. Trimming shortened V by 2 bases and J by 0 bases, and 10 bases separated the two germline ends. Germline lookup yields CDR1 MNHEY and CDR2 SVGAGI. CDR3 nucleotides: TGTGCCAGCAGTTACGGGAGATCTGCAACTAATGAAAAACTGTTTTTT. The encoded protein is CASSYGRSATNEKLFF.